This passage covers 4 T cell receptor beta chains from one sample sequenced in a study of T cells after yellow fever vaccination. TCRdb analysed the 5' RACE reads with MiXCR anew, one entry per CDR3 protein. The profile covers about 630,000 distinct CDR3 sequences, with 10% to 15% appearing a single time and under 15% taken by the ten largest. The sample was PBMCs, taken on the day of the yellow fever booster vaccination. Receptors originate from a young man who received the YFV17D yellow fever vaccine.

V usage is TRBV11-2 and J usage is TRBJ2-1, with 11 bases lining up with TRBD2. Germline V gene data show CDR1 as SGHAT and CDR2 as FQNNGV. The CDR3 is 15 residues long. Trimming at V came to 6 bases and at J to 6 bases, leaving 7 bases not matched to a gene. The CDR3 reads CASRTTSGRSNEQFF. The CDR3 DNA reads TGTGCCAGCAGAACAACTAGCGGGAGATCCAATGAGCAGTTCTTC.

CDR3 sequence (DNA): TGTGCCAGCAGCATTATAGCGGGAGGTTGGGATGAGCAGTTCTTC. Translating it yields CASSIIAGGWDEQFF. The chain employs TRBV28 and TRBJ2-1; 10 bases fit TRBD2. V gave up 6 bases and J gave up 8 bases; unmatched junction bases: 10. Looked up from germline, CDR1 is MDHEN and CDR2 is SYDVKM. The CDR3 sequence is 15 residues long.

The chain employs TRBV5-1 and TRBJ2-1, with D hard to call. This CDR3 is built from 16 residues. The V end was cut by 7 bases, the J end by 1 base, with 18 bases between. Germline values: CDR1 SGHRS, CDR2 YFSETQ. The CDR3 protein is CASGPPPYTSYNEQFF. The CDR3 coding sequence is TGCGCCAGCGGCCCCCCTCCTTATACTTCCTACAATGAGCAGTTCTTC.

This chain connects TRBV20-1 to TRBJ2-7, with 12 nucleotides matching TRBD2. The CDR3 contains 13 residues. Germline values: CDR1 DFQATT, CDR2 SNEGSKA (reference sequence). After removal of 6 bases from V and 9 bases from J, the junction contained 9 bases not matched to a gene. The CDR3 DNA reads TGCAGTGCCACAGAGACTAGCGGGAGTAGGCAGTACTTC. Amino acid sequence: CSATETSGSRQYF.